Each of the 2 T cell receptor beta chains below was sequenced from the same sample in a study of identical twins. Each CDR3 protein gets one entry after TCRdb re-called the 5' RACE reads with MiXCR. The sample lists some 250,000 distinct CDR3 sequences, over 9.5% seen once, with 3.5% to 5% in the top ten. This sample was shared with a second study, whose subject was yellow fever vaccine responses in identical twins.

Sequenced sample: memory (CD45RO+) T cells sorted from blood. The receptor source for this set is a young woman in good health.

This clonotype showed up just a few times. The chain joins TRBV11-2 to TRBJ2-3; 11 nucleotides agree with TRBD1. CDR3 size: 16 residues. Germline V lookup: CDR1 SGHAT, CDR2 FQNNGV. V shed 2 bases and J 2 bases; nucleotides not matched to a gene: 3. CDR3 in DNA: TGTGCCAGCAGCTTACGGACAGGGGGCGACACAGATACGCAGTATTTT. Protein: CASSLRTGGDTDTQYF.

This clonotype came up many times. V and J are TRBV14 and TRBJ2-7; D remains unclear. Per germline, CDR1 SGHDN and CDR2 FVKESK. Trimming removed 0 bases at V and 2 bases at J, with 11 bases between. The CDR3 has 15 amino acids. Here the CDR3 DNA reads TGTGCCAGCAGCCAAGAGAAGGGTCTTACCTACGAGCAGTACTTC. Protein: CASSQEKGLTYEQYF. Based on the CDR3 plus reference TRBV14 and TRBJ2-7, the full variable domain is EAGVTQFPSHSVIEKGQTVTLRCDPISGHDNLYWYRRVMGKEIKFLLHFVKESKQDESGMPNNRFLAERTGGTYSTLKVQPAELEDSGVYFCASSQEKGLTYEQYFGPGTRLTVT.